These T cell receptor beta chains were read from a single sample in a study of blood T cell repertoires in COVID-19. The table came from immunoSEQ multiplex PCR; TCRdb's copy has only in-frame clones and leaves some out. The sample lists roughly 140,000 clones, 65% to 90% occurring once. Source material: peripheral blood. These receptors were taken from a human donor in a cohort sampled during active COVID-19. CDR3s include the opening cysteine and the closing phenylalanine or tryptophan. The order of the fields is CDR3 protein, CDR3 DNA, D gene, V gene, J gene, clone size. D genes are given only for firm matches. The size of a clone is reported for some rows only, either as once, few or many, or as a class for expanded clones.

cdr3_aa: CASSQDYRGVQPQHF
cdr3_nt: TGTGCCAGCAGCCAAGATTACAGGGGGGTTCAGCCCCAGCATTTT
d_call: TRBD1
v_call: TRBV3-1/TRBV3-2
j_call: TRBJ1-5
clone_size: -

cdr3_aa: CATQTSGRADKNIQYF
cdr3_nt: TGTGCCACTCAGACTAGCGGGAGGGCAGACAAAAACATTCAGTACTTC
d_call: TRBD2
v_call: TRBV10-3
j_call: TRBJ2-4
clone_size: few

cdr3_aa: CASSPADRVGYGYTF
cdr3_nt: TGTGCCAGCTCACCAGCGGACAGGGTGGGTTATGGCTACACCTTC
d_call: TRBD1
v_call: TRBV18
j_call: TRBJ1-2
clone_size: few

cdr3_aa: CASSDSLYYVHNEQFF
cdr3_nt: TGTGCCAGCAGCGACTCTCTATACTACGTACACAATGAGCAGTTCTTC
d_call: -
v_call: TRBV11-2
j_call: TRBJ2-1
clone_size: -

cdr3_aa: CASSPRTGGLTEAFF
cdr3_nt: TGTGCCAGCAGTCCAAGGACAGGGGGGTTGACTGAAGCTTTCTTT
d_call: TRBD1
v_call: TRBV28
j_call: TRBJ1-1
clone_size: -

cdr3_aa: CASSLSVAETQYF
cdr3_nt: TGTGCCAGCAGTTTGAGCGTGGCGGAGACCCAGTACTTC
d_call: -
v_call: TRBV28
j_call: TRBJ2-5
clone_size: -

cdr3_aa: CASSNGQGSDTQYF
cdr3_nt: TGCGCCAGCAGCAATGGACAGGGGTCAGATACGCAGTATTTT
d_call: TRBD1
v_call: TRBV5-1
j_call: TRBJ2-3
clone_size: -

cdr3_aa: CASSVLDNEQFF
cdr3_nt: TGTGCCAGCAGCGTCCTTGACAATGAGCAGTTCTTC
d_call: -
v_call: TRBV7-9
j_call: TRBJ2-1
clone_size: -

cdr3_aa: CASSSQDTNEKLFF
cdr3_nt: TGTGCCAGCAGTTCCCAGGACACAAATGAAAAACTGTTTTTT
d_call: -
v_call: TRBV28
j_call: TRBJ1-4
clone_size: -

cdr3_aa: CATPGLTTRNSPLHF
cdr3_nt: TGTGCCACCCCGGGACTCACGACGAGAAATTCACCCCTCCACTTT
d_call: -
v_call: TRBV7-2
j_call: TRBJ1-6
clone_size: -

cdr3_aa: CASSVGISVGYEQYF
cdr3_nt: TGTGCCAGCAGCGTAGGAATTAGCGTTGGTTACGAGCAGTACTTC
d_call: -
v_call: TRBV9
j_call: TRBJ2-7
clone_size: -

cdr3_aa: CASSQRQPTLEREIHTDTQYF
cdr3_nt: TGTGCCAGCAGCCAAAGACAACCCACCTTGGAGCGGGAGATTCACACAGATACGCAGTATTTT
d_call: TRBD2
v_call: TRBV3-1/TRBV3-2
j_call: TRBJ2-3
clone_size: -

cdr3_aa: CASRSTGGHEQFF
cdr3_nt: TGTGCCAGCAGATCGACAGGGGGCCATGAGCAGTTCTTC
d_call: TRBD1
v_call: TRBV6-5
j_call: TRBJ2-1
clone_size: -

cdr3_aa: CASSPPSGNTEAFF
cdr3_nt: TGTGCCAGCAGCCCCCCTTCCGGGAACACTGAAGCTTTCTTT
d_call: -
v_call: TRBV3-1/TRBV3-2
j_call: TRBJ1-1
clone_size: -

cdr3_aa: CASSLGEAQPQHF
cdr3_nt: TGTGCCAGCAGCTTAGGAGAGGCCCAGCCCCAGCATTTT
d_call: -
v_call: TRBV7-2
j_call: TRBJ1-5
clone_size: -

cdr3_aa: CASSSNTGLINYGYTF
cdr3_nt: TGTGCCAGCAGCTCGAACACAGGGTTGATCAACTATGGCTACACCTTC
d_call: -
v_call: TRBV7-9
j_call: TRBJ1-2
clone_size: few

cdr3_aa: CATSGDSYNEQFF
cdr3_nt: TGTGCCACCAGCGGTGACAGCTACAATGAGCAGTTCTTC
d_call: -
v_call: TRBV15
j_call: TRBJ2-1
clone_size: -

cdr3_aa: CASSYQNYGYTF
cdr3_nt: TGTGCCAGCAGTTACCAGAACTATGGCTACACCTTC
d_call: -
v_call: TRBV6-2/TRBV6-3
j_call: TRBJ1-2
clone_size: -

cdr3_aa: CASSSPPGNLHF
cdr3_nt: TGCGCCAGCAGCTCTCCCCCGGGAAATCTCCACTTC
d_call: -
v_call: TRBV5-1
j_call: TRBJ2-7
clone_size: -

cdr3_aa: CASSVRLAGTGELFF
cdr3_nt: TGTGCCAGCAGCGTCCGCCTAGCGGGGACCGGGGAGCTGTTTTTT
d_call: TRBD2
v_call: TRBV9
j_call: TRBJ2-2
clone_size: -

cdr3_aa: CASSEAVLAGSYEQYF
cdr3_nt: TGCGCCAGCAGCGAAGCCGTACTAGCGGGTTCCTACGAGCAGTACTTC
d_call: TRBD2
v_call: TRBV4-3
j_call: TRBJ2-7
clone_size: -

cdr3_aa: CSASPWDRVVETQYF
cdr3_nt: TGCAGTGCTAGTCCCTGGGACAGGGTGGTAGAGACCCAGTACTTC
d_call: TRBD1
v_call: TRBV20-1
j_call: TRBJ2-5
clone_size: -

cdr3_aa: CASSLVGGPVSYEQYF
cdr3_nt: TGTGCCAGCAGTTTAGTGGGAGGGCCCGTGTCCTACGAGCAGTACTTC
d_call: TRBD2
v_call: TRBV28
j_call: TRBJ2-7
clone_size: -

cdr3_aa: CASSALGGARNQPQHF
cdr3_nt: TGTGCCAGCAGCGCCCTAGGGGGGGCTCGCAATCAGCCCCAGCATTTT
d_call: -
v_call: TRBV5-6
j_call: TRBJ1-5
clone_size: -

cdr3_aa: CSASITAGGTDTQYF
cdr3_nt: TGCAGTGCTAGTATCACAGCGGGAGGCACAGATACGCAGTATTTT
d_call: TRBD2
v_call: TRBV20-1
j_call: TRBJ2-3
clone_size: once

cdr3_aa: CATSAPGAYEQYF
cdr3_nt: TGTGCCACCAGTGCGCCAGGGGCCTACGAGCAGTACTTC
d_call: -
v_call: TRBV24-1
j_call: TRBJ2-7
clone_size: -

cdr3_aa: CSASLGGQGAYEQYF
cdr3_nt: TGCAGCGCCTCGTTGGGGGGACAGGGGGCCTACGAGCAGTACTTC
d_call: TRBD1
v_call: TRBV29-1
j_call: TRBJ2-7
clone_size: once

cdr3_aa: CASSLGQGRYEKLFF
cdr3_nt: TGTGCCAGCAGCCTCGGACAGGGGAGGTATGAAAAACTGTTTTTT
d_call: TRBD1
v_call: TRBV19
j_call: TRBJ1-4
clone_size: once

cdr3_aa: CASHSGRGQETQYF
cdr3_nt: TGCGCCAGCCACTCCGGCAGGGGCCAAGAGACCCAGTACTTC
d_call: -
v_call: TRBV5-1
j_call: TRBJ2-5
clone_size: -

cdr3_aa: CATSDRDRDPAFF
cdr3_nt: TGTGCCACCAGTGACCGGGACAGGGATCCAGCTTTCTTT
d_call: TRBD1
v_call: TRBV24-1
j_call: TRBJ1-1
clone_size: few

cdr3_aa: CASSPSTGTGSFSGANVLTF
cdr3_nt: TGTGCCAGCAGTCCCTCTACCGGGACAGGGAGCTTCTCTGGGGCCAACGTCCTGACTTTC
d_call: TRBD1
v_call: TRBV27
j_call: TRBJ2-6
clone_size: -

cdr3_aa: CASSATGVSYNEQFF
cdr3_nt: TGTGCCAGCAGCGCCACGGGGGTCTCCTACAATGAGCAGTTCTTC
d_call: -
v_call: TRBV9
j_call: TRBJ2-1
clone_size: -

cdr3_aa: CASSYVAGGTYEQYF
cdr3_nt: TGTGCCAGCAGTTACGTAGCGGGAGGGACCTACGAGCAGTACTTC
d_call: TRBD2
v_call: TRBV6-5
j_call: TRBJ2-7
clone_size: few

cdr3_aa: CASSLSAGLAYEQYF
cdr3_nt: TGTGCCAGCAGCTTATCGGCGGGACTCGCCTACGAGCAGTACTTC
d_call: -
v_call: TRBV7-3
j_call: TRBJ2-7
clone_size: -

cdr3_aa: CASSIGTGAPGDTQYF
cdr3_nt: TGTGCCAGTAGTATAGGTACTGGGGCGCCGGGAGATACGCAGTATTTT
d_call: -
v_call: TRBV19
j_call: TRBJ2-3
clone_size: -

cdr3_aa: CASSTGLAGGPYEQYF
cdr3_nt: TGTGCCAGCTCAACAGGACTAGCGGGAGGGCCCTACGAGCAGTACTTC
d_call: TRBD2
v_call: TRBV18
j_call: TRBJ2-7
clone_size: -